Included here is one T cell receptor (beta chain) sequence, with context. Its antigen is currently not known. Base qualities are not at hand, and no much larger clone is one base apart. This specimen comes from a study of cytotoxic CD8 clonotypes in ibrutinib-treated CLL (dated by TCRdb to the early 2020s). Context from the whole study: The cohort was composed of some twelve relapsed/refractory and roughly 14 treatment-naive patients; IGHV unmutated status was identified in 17 patients. Partial responses were observed in approximately 24 patients and complete responses in 2; after a median follow-up of around 68 months, remission was maintained in around 14 patients and progression was observed in some 12. Response samples were obtained after a median of 12 months of treatment, with a range of roughly 6 to 40 months. Cryopreserved peripheral blood mononuclear cells were obtained before treatment, at response, and at either sustained remission or disease progression. Of the approximately 91 people in the trial, about two dozen had longitudinal samples available. Every sample from remission and from progressive disease was obtained while the patients were still on ibrutinib. An average of around 250,000 productive templates and tens of thousands of productive rearrangements was obtained per sample. Points the paper makes about the study in general: An increase in clonality was observed at ibrutinib response, with clonality remaining stable during sustained remission and falling back toward baseline at progression. Baseline clonality was found to be higher than that of age-matched healthy donors and was strongly correlated with circulating CD8+ T-cell counts. Public clonotypes were rare and either shrank or stayed stable during treatment, and the rise in clonality at ibrutinib response reflected expansion of private clonotypes. Sampling times were not matched between sustained-remission and progressing patients, and lymph node repertoires were not studied.

The CDR3, cysteine through phenylalanine, is 14 amino acids long. The read is trimmed to its CDR3 DNA, 42 bases read in frame from base 1. The trim is 6 bases for V and 4 bases for J, with a gap of 13 bases between the germline ends. CDR1 SGHRS and CDR2 YFSETQ were looked up in the germline V gene. On a MiSeq, deep resolution sequencing aimed for a depth between 1 in 1 million and 1 in 200,000 T cells, with each clonotype covered about 9.9x on average. The immunoSEQ hsTCRB Kit was used to generate the TCR beta libraries. Concerning the study's data processing: Data were analyzed with ImmunoSEQ Data Assistant and ImmunoSEQ Analyzer, with V, D and J genes assigned per IMGT definitions. Clonality, which ranges from 0 to 1, was calculated as one minus the normalized Shannon entropy of productive rearrangement frequencies. Only overrepresented clonotypes making up at least 0.05% of the repertoire of each patient were included in the public clonotype analysis. About twelve repertoires from age-matched healthy donors, obtained from immuneACCESS, served as clonality controls. In its TCRdb copy, this immuneACCESS table keeps in-frame sequences only and misses some clones. Where compared with another copy, unresolved V genes explain less than half of these, and the others have no known cause. V and J calls and clone size are given by that table; D and trimming were obtained from the DNA. Counted in this sample were under 150,000 clones; roughly 84% of them appeared once. The ten largest clones add up to about 3.5% of the sample.

This specimen's time point label, per the study, means: roughly 23 months on ibrutinib. For TCR beta library preparation, roughly 2.2 micrograms of genomic DNA were isolated from cryopreserved PBMCs. Longitudinal blood samples from CLL patients on ibrutinib monotherapy underwent high-throughput TCR beta sequencing. Patients were enrolled in a phase 2 open-label single-center ibrutinib monotherapy trial. The receptor was isolated from a human donor with chronic lymphocytic leukemia. The sample here was PBMCs, taken after 24 months of ibrutinib treatment. Recombination joined TRBV5-1 with TRBJ2-2; a tentative D call is TRBD1 (6 bases match). The nucleotide sequence reads as follows: TGCGCCAGCACCCTGGGGGCCGCCACCGGGGAGCTGTTTTTT. The encoded protein is CASTLGAATGELFF. Beyond the CDR3, the reference TRBV5-1 and TRBJ2-2 genes provide the residues; the full variable domain reads: KAGVTQTPRYLIKTRGQQVTLSCSPISGHRSVSWYQQTPGQGLQFLFEYFSETQRNKGNFPGRFSGRQFSNSRSEMNVSTLELGDSALYLCASTLGAATGELFFGEGSRLTVL.